This T cell receptor beta chain comes out of a study of T cell responses to AZD1222 COVID-19 vaccine. Study-level points and caveats: The donors showed a predominance of white British ancestry and of females, with possible underestimation of clonal diversity. Within unmutated variant regions lay the reported targets of nearly half of spike-specific TCRs.

Germline-derived CDR1 and CDR2 are SQVTM and ANQGSEA. CDR3 length equals 14 residues. With 3 bases clipped from V and 2 bases from J, the junction kept 4 bases outside the gene matches. TCRdb keeps only in-frame clones here, not all; method: immunoSEQ multiplex PCR. The profile shows about 77,000 clones, 92% of them singletons. Remarks on this clone: Its target is not known.

This rearrangement joins TRBV29-1 to TRBJ1-2, with 9 bases matching TRBD1. The TCR was taken from an adult who received the AZD1222 COVID-19 vaccine. The sample here was peripheral blood, taken 28 days after the second AZD1222 dose. This CDR3 reads CSVDGTGRNYGYTF. CDR3 DNA: TGCAGCGTTGATGGGACAGGGAGAAACTATGGCTACACCTTC.